In this sample, the clone carrying this T cell receptor (beta chain) turned up a few times. The sample is drawn from a study of human T cells and chemical hapten exposure. Study as a whole: DPC (0.01%) was patch tested on the upper back and read at 6 days. Cases of alopecia areata, totalis or universalis occurred in a predominantly female patient group.

Stated time point: patch test 3, about 24 weeks after DPC sensitization. Stated treatment: therapeutic diphenylcyclopropenone sensitization with weekly scalp DPC. This CDR3 is built from 15 residues. The ends lost 2 bases at V and 7 bases at J; junction bases unmatched: 8. Germline values: CDR1 SGHTA, CDR2 FQGNSA. TCRdb processed the RACE reads anew with MiXCR; each CDR3 protein has one entry. Of about 200,000 distinct CDR3 sequences in the sample, roughly a quarter are singletons; the top ten hold 2% to 2.5%. The source was whole blood, collected in connection with sensitization to the hapten diphenylcyclopropenone (DPC). The chain couples TRBV7-2 to TRBJ2-1; 7 bases are shared with TRBD2. The clonotype comes from a woman between 40 and 55 years old with alopecia areata. Some clones in this sample may be carry-over from other donors' samples. CDR3 region: CASSLRMGEGNEQFF. Here the CDR3 DNA reads TGTGCCAGCAGCTTACGTATGGGGGAGGGAAATGAGCAGTTCTTC.